Each of the 14 T cell receptor beta chains below was sequenced from the same sample in a study of vaccination and CD4 T cells after COVID-19. This sample's treatment: roughly 11-day PBMC culture with coronavirus spike peptide pools or control peptides (ViraFEST assay). Prior to the COVID-19 pandemic (2011-2018), the unexposed donor's CD4+ T cells were collected. Their cognate antigens are unknown. The Oncomine TCR Beta short-read assay was applied to DNA of cultured CD4+ T cells. Scientists extracted genomic DNA from CD4+ T cells grown in culture. Via MiXCR, TCRdb re-called the PCR reads, giving one row per CDR3 protein. The table lists roughly 8,000 distinct CDR3 sequences, over 25% of them singletons. Sequenced sample: CD4+ T cells from blood, cultured in vitro. The receptors derive from a human donor in good health.

The table lists this clonotype with a few counts. V and J are TRBV7-2 and TRBJ2-1; TRBD1 matches at 8 bases. Germline trimming cut 7 bases from V and 4 bases from J; bases unmatched to any gene: 6. Germline V gives CDR1 SGHTA, CDR2 FQGNSA. CDR3 length: 14 residues. The DNA for the CDR3 is TGTGCCAGCAACCGGGACAGGTTGTACAATGAGCAGTTCTTC. Its protein is CASNRDRLYNEQFF.

This sequence joins TRBV11-2 and TRBJ1-2; D unresolved. The length of the CDR3 is 13 residues. Germline CDR1 SGHAT, CDR2 FQNNGV. Trimming took 4 bases from V and 8 from J, leaving 14 bases between them. CDR3 amino acids: CASSSDPSAGYTF. CDR3 nucleotides: TGTGCCAGCAGCTCGGACCCCTCAGCGGGCTACACCTTC.

This sequence joins TRBV18 and TRBJ1-2, with 9 bases that match TRBD1. CDR1 is KGHSH and CDR2 is LQKENI in the germline V gene. The CDR3 sequence is 15 residues long. Trimming cost V 6 bases and J 4 bases; bases outside gene matches: 9. The CDR3 DNA follows: TGTGCCAGCTCGGCCCGGGACAGGGAAGGCTATGGCTACACCTTC. Translation gives CASSARDREGYGYTF.

The CDR3 region is CASSANPGLSYEQYF. In DNA, the CDR3 is TGTGCCAGCAGTGCGAATCCAGGCTTATCCTACGAGCAGTACTTC. The chain has TRBV6-1 and TRBJ2-7; D is undetermined. The germline gives CDR1 MNHNS, CDR2 SASEGT. The CDR3 length is 15 residues. V was clipped by 4 bases and J by 1 base, with 14 bases between them.

This clonotype turned up a few times. The gene calls are TRBV7-9 and TRBJ2-5; TRBD2 agrees at 8 bases. Gene TRBJ2-7 matches the end of the DNA better, so the J call may be wrong. Looked up from germline, CDR1 is SEHNR and CDR2 is FQNEAQ (reference sequence). This CDR3 has 17 amino acids. In DNA, the CDR3 is TGTGCCAGCAACTCCCCACGGAGCGGGAGTGACTTCTACGAGCAGTACTTC. Translating gives CASNSPRSGSDFYEQYF.

This clonotype counts as medium-sized. CDR3 nucleotide sequence: TGCAGTGCTAGAGATCCATACAGTGAAAACATTCAGTACTTC. Its translation is CSARDPYSENIQYF. This sequence joins TRBV20-1 and TRBJ2-4; D gene ambiguous. V lost 0 bases and J lost 5, with 11 bases in between. The germline V gene encodes CDR1 DFQATT and CDR2 SNEGSKA (reference sequence). This CDR3 spans 14 amino acids.

This chain joins TRBV6-1 and TRBJ2-7; D is unresolved. There are 15 residues in the CDR3. Germline loops: CDR1 MNHNS, CDR2 SASEGT. The V gene lost 0 bases and the J gene lost 0 bases, with 9 bases spanning the gap. The CDR3 protein is CASSEASAVSYEQYF. CDR3 DNA sequence: TGTGCCAGCAGTGAAGCGAGTGCCGTCTCCTACGAGCAGTACTTC.

V usage is TRBV28 and J usage is TRBJ1-2; D is undetermined. Germline CDR1 reads MDHEN; CDR2 reads SYDVKM. Trimming took off 5 bases at V and 3 bases at J, with 19 bases between the two ends. The CDR3 extends over 16 amino acids. CDR3 protein: CASSGARTGFDYGYTF. Here the CDR3 DNA reads TGTGCCAGCAGTGGAGCTAGGACGGGATTTGACTATGGCTACACCTTC.

This rearrangement joins TRBV5-4 to TRBJ1-1; D ambiguous. Germline V lookup: CDR1 SGHNT, CDR2 YYREEE (reference sequence). There are 15 residues in the CDR3. The V and J ends lost 4 bases and 2 bases respectively, with 15 bases between them. For the CDR3, the DNA is TGTGCCAGCAGCGCCTGGCGGACGGATAACACTGAAGCTTTCTTT. It codes for CASSAWRTDNTEAFF.

This clonotype was seen more than once but under ten times. The V gene is TRBV19, the J gene TRBJ2-5, with a tentative D call TRBD2 (6 bases). This CDR3 has 14 residues. V was pared by 3 bases and J by 4 bases, with 12 bases between. Germline V CDR1 and CDR2: LNHDA, SQIVND (reference sequence). The CDR3 DNA reads as TGTGCCAGTAGTATGGGAGGATCCGGAGAGACCCAGTACTTC. Translated, it gives CASSMGGSGETQYF.

The V gene is TRBV5-1, the J gene TRBJ2-5; TRBD2 matches at 7 bases. With 0 bases clipped from V and 2 bases from J, the junction kept 7 bases outside the gene matches. Per the germline V gene, CDR1 is SGHRS and CDR2 is YFSETQ. This CDR3 spans 16 amino acids. The CDR3 coding sequence is TGCGCCAGCAGCTTGGGGCGGGGGTTTGGGCAAGAGACCCAGTACTTC. Protein: CASSLGRGFGQETQYF.

A few counts support this clonotype. This chain connects TRBV6-1 to TRBJ1-5, with D perhaps matching TRBD1 (6 bases). Germline V gives CDR1 MNHNS, CDR2 SASEGT. The CDR3 consists of 15 residues. Trimming cost V 6 bases and J 7 bases, with 19 bases left between them. The CDR3 nucleotides read TGTGCCAGCAGGCCGTCGGGGACATTCGGGCAGCCCCAGCATTTT. Amino acid sequence: CASRPSGTFGQPQHF.

The chain has TRBV9 and TRBJ1-2; D is undetermined. Trimming pared 4 bases from V and 5 bases from J, leaving 15 bases between. The length of the CDR3 is 14 residues. Germline CDR1 is SGDLS and CDR2 is YYNGEE. The CDR3 nucleotides read TGTGCCAGCAGCAGCCCGTCTATGGGGTATGGCTACACCTTC. Translated: CASSSPSMGYGYTF.

In this sample, this clonotype is medium-sized. CDR3 nucleotide sequence: TGCAGTGCTAGAGCCCCGGGTAACTATGGCTACACCTTC. Translation: CSARAPGNYGYTF. The chain links TRBV20-1 to TRBJ1-2; the D is unclear. The CDR3 spans 13 residues. Germline V gene sequence: CDR1 DFQATT, CDR2 SNEGSKA (reference sequence). V dropped 1 base and J dropped 1 base, with 7 bases sitting between them.